Following are 23 T cell receptor beta chains from one sample sequenced in a study of Ad26.COV2.S vaccination and SARS-CoV-2 variants. The treatment here: some 20 received Ad26.COV2.S at low or high dose, single or two shots; 5 received placebo; per-sample allocation not given. Sampling occurred on day 63 after the first vaccine or placebo injection. Produced via immunoSEQ multiplex PCR; TCRdb's table is partial and in-frame only. The sample lists about 350,000 clones; approximately 84% were seen once. Specimen: peripheral blood, collected in a trial of Ad26.COV2.S vaccine versus placebo. These receptor sequences come from a person aged 18-60 years who received the Ad26.COV2.S COVID-19 vaccine or a placebo.

This chain uses TRBV27 with TRBJ1-2; D gene unclear. The CDR3 is made up of 15 amino acids. CDR1 and CDR2 from the germline V gene are MNHEY and SMNVEV (reference sequence). Trimming took 6 bases from V and 8 from J, leaving 22 bases between them. The CDR3 reads CASSNNFGPYRGYTF. DNA of the CDR3: TGTGCCAGCAGCAACAACTTCGGCCCGTATCGGGGCTACACCTTC.

The genes are TRBV6-6 and TRBJ2-5, with D maybe TRBD1 (5 bases). Germline V CDR1 and CDR2: MNHNY, SVGAGI (reference sequence). The CDR3 runs 14 residues. V dropped 7 bases and J dropped 3 bases, with 15 bases sitting between them. The CDR3 loop is CASTPLRGEETQYF. The CDR3 DNA reads as TGTGCCAGCACCCCCCTAAGGGGTGAAGAGACCCAGTACTTC.

A few counts support this clone. The V gene is TRBV2, the J gene TRBJ1-3, with TRBD1 as a possible D gene (6 bases). CDR1 is SNHLY, CDR2 FYNNEI, per germline. V lost 6 bases, J lost 0 bases, and 27 bases lay in between. CDR3 size: 20 residues. The CDR3: CASRGKRDTFSKFSGNTIYF. DNA of the CDR3: TGTGCCAGCAGGGGAAAACGGGACACCTTTTCCAAATTCTCTGGAAACACCATATATTTT.

This chain joins TRBV5-6 and TRBJ1-1; D remains unclear. CDR1 and CDR2 (germline): SGHDT, YYEEEE. V was cut by 0 bases and J by 0 bases, with 9 bases left in between. The CDR3 contains 15 residues. CDR3 sequence: CASSLGSSLNTEAFF. The CDR3 DNA follows: TGTGCCAGCAGCTTGGGTTCATCCTTGAACACTGAAGCTTTCTTT.

The chain links TRBV25-1 to TRBJ2-1; tentatively, D is TRBD2 (6 bases). The CDR3 covers 14 residues. Trimming shortened V by 9 bases and J by 10 bases, and 22 bases separated the two germline ends. Germline values: CDR1 MGHDK, CDR2 SYGVNS. The CDR3 protein is CASASESVWNEQFF. The CDR3 DNA is TGTGCCAGTGCTAGCGAATCTGTTTGGAACGAGCAGTTCTTC.

The gene calls are TRBV30 and TRBJ2-1, with 8 bases fitting TRBD1. This CDR3 region has 13 residues. Germline V gene lookup returns CDR1 GTSNPN and CDR2 SVGIG (reference sequence). Losses at the gene ends were 5 bases for V and 3 bases for J; bases not matched to a gene: 3. CDR3 region: CAWDRGGYNEQFF. The CDR3 nucleotides are TGTGCCTGGGACAGGGGAGGCTACAATGAGCAGTTCTTC.

The rearrangement links TRBV5-6 to TRBJ2-7; D might be TRBD1 (6 bases). This CDR3 region has 16 residues. V shed 0 bases and J shed 7 bases, with 20 bases lying between them. Germline V gene sequence: CDR1 SGHDT, CDR2 YYEEEE. CDR3 coding DNA: TGTGCCAGCAGCTTGGAATCAACAGGGTTTATAGGGGAGCAGTACTTC. Its translation: CASSLESTGFIGEQYF.

The chain is built from TRBV11-2 and TRBJ2-1; maybe TRBD2 (5 bases). Trimming pared 6 bases from V and 2 bases from J, leaving 20 bases between. The germline gives CDR1 SGHAT, CDR2 FQNNGV. The CDR3 covers 17 residues. Here the CDR3 reads CASSSLRSGNAYNEQFF. CDR3 sequence (DNA): TGTGCCAGCAGTAGTCTCCGGTCCGGGAATGCCTACAATGAGCAGTTCTTC.

This rearrangement joins TRBV19 to TRBJ2-5; maybe TRBD1 (6 bases). The germline CDR1 and CDR2 sequences are LNHDA and SQIVND (reference sequence). The CDR3 covers 14 residues. V lost 6 bases and J lost 1, with 12 bases in between. The CDR3 nucleotides read TGTGCCAGTAGCTCAAACAGGGTCCAAGAGACCCAGTACTTC. Its translation is CASSSNRVQETQYF.

The chain's CDR3 is CASRGHSSKETQYF. CDR3 nucleotides: TGTGCCAGCAGGGGGCACTCCTCTAAAGAGACCCAGTACTTC. The chain combines TRBV7-9 with TRBJ2-5, with D maybe TRBD1 (5 bases). This CDR3 is built from 14 residues. CDR1 is SEHNR, CDR2 FQNEAQ, per germline (reference sequence). V was shortened by 6 bases and J by 3 bases, with 14 bases between the two germline ends.

The CDR3 bases are TGCGCCAGCAGTGTTACAGCCTCCACCATTACAGATACGCAGTATTTT. It encodes CASSVTASTITDTQYF. J is TRBJ2-3 and V is TRBV10-1; D remains ambiguous. CDR3 size: 16 residues. Germline V CDR1 and CDR2: WNHNN, SYGVQD (reference sequence). The V and J ends lost 4 bases and 3 bases respectively, with 17 bases between them.

As regards this clone: At one of its ends the junction is not consistent with the germline gene, which may arise from a read error. The chain has TRBV7-7 and TRBJ2-1; 8 bases align to TRBD2. The CDR3 runs 15 residues. The germline V gene encodes CDR1 SSHAT and CDR2 FNYEAQ (reference sequence). Here the CDR3 reads CASSLAGSPYNEQFF. DNA for the CDR3: TGTGCTAGCAGCTTAGCGGGGAGTCCTTACAATGAGCAGTTCTTC.

This clone occurred once. The chain combines TRBV6-1 with TRBJ2-2, with TRBD1 identical over 8 bases. CDR3 length equals 16 residues. Trimming at V came to 1 base and at J to 4 bases, leaving 5 bases not matched to a gene. Germline V gene sequence: CDR1 MNHNS, CDR2 SASEGT. The CDR3 DNA reads as TGTGCCAGCAGTGAAGTTACAGGGGGTCCCACCGGGGAGCTGTTTTTT. It yields the protein CASSEVTGGPTGELFF.

This chain joins TRBV15 and TRBJ1-6, with a possible D match to TRBD1 (5 bases). The CDR3 has 15 amino acids. Germline assignment: CDR1 LNHNV and CDR2 YYDKDF (reference sequence). The germline V and J ends were trimmed by 1 base and 7 bases, with 11 bases remaining between them. CDR3 DNA sequence: TGTGCCACCAGCAGAGTGGGGCAGATCAATTCACCCCTCCACTTT. This sequence encodes CATSRVGQINSPLHF. Drawing the rest from reference TRBV15 and TRBJ1-6, the complete variable domain is DAMVIQNPRYQVTQFGKPVTLSCSQTLNHNVMYWYQQKSSQAPKLLFHYYDKDFNNEADTPDNFQSRRPNTSFCFLDIRSPGLGDTAMYLCATSRVGQINSPLHFGNGTRLTVT.

The rearrangement links TRBV6-2 or TRBV6-3 to TRBJ1-1, with D possibly matching TRBD1 (5 bases). The CDR3 consists of 16 residues. The V end lost 0 bases, the J end lost 3 bases, and 14 bases lay between the germline ends. Germline V CDR1 and CDR2: MNHEY, SVGEGT. This CDR3 is CASSYSMDKGDTEAFF. CDR3 DNA: TGTGCCAGCAGTTACTCAATGGACAAAGGTGACACTGAAGCTTTCTTT.

This rearrangement joins TRBV6-1 to TRBJ1-2; D possibly corresponds to TRBD1 (5 bases). The CDR3 has 15 residues. Germline V lookup: CDR1 MNHNS, CDR2 SASEGT. V was clipped by 2 bases and J by 4 bases, with 14 bases between them. Here the CDR3 reads CASSEHVQAGYGYTF. The DNA of the CDR3 is TGTGCCAGCAGTGAACATGTACAGGCTGGCTATGGCTACACCTTC.

The V gene is TRBV19, the J gene TRBJ1-6; D is possibly TRBD1 (6 bases). This CDR3 has 14 residues. Germline lookup yields CDR1 LNHDA and CDR2 SQIVND (reference sequence). The germline V and J ends were trimmed by 3 bases and 6 bases, with 9 bases remaining between them. Here the CDR3 reads CASSMDRFNSPLHF. As DNA, the CDR3 is TGTGCCAGTAGTATGGACAGATTTAATTCACCCCTCCACTTT.

The chain joins TRBV6-6 to TRBJ2-1; 9 bases fit TRBD2. Per the germline V gene, CDR1 is MNHNY and CDR2 is SVGAGI (reference sequence). This CDR3 region has 16 residues. V gave up 5 bases and J gave up 3 bases; unmatched junction bases: 8. The chain's CDR3 is CASSASQTSGYNEQFF. CDR3 coding DNA: TGTGCCAGCAGTGCGTCCCAGACTAGCGGCTACAATGAGCAGTTCTTC.

The rearrangement uses TRBV28 and TRBJ2-7; D is uncertain. The germline V gene has CDR1 MDHEN and CDR2 SYDVKM. Trimming removed 3 bases from V and 2 bases from J, with 20 bases in between. The CDR3 sequence is 17 residues long. Written as DNA, the CDR3 is TGTGCCAGCAGTTTGATTTTCGGGTCTCCCGGTCCCTACGAGCAGTACTTC. Encoded protein: CASSLIFGSPGPYEQYF.

This clone was recorded a few times. V gene TRBV6-2 or TRBV6-3 combines with J gene TRBJ2-7; no definite D call. Germline CDR1 reads MNHEY; CDR2 reads SVGEGT. With 3 bases removed from V and 6 bases from J, the gap between germline ends came to 15 bases. This CDR3 has 14 amino acids. CDR3 sequence (DNA): TGTGCCAGCAGTTATTCAATCGATTATGTCGAGCAGTACTTC. Its translation: CASSYSIDYVEQYF.

The sample holds one count of this clone. This sequence joins TRBV21-1 and TRBJ2-1. TRBV21-1 is deemed a pseudogene. This CDR3 contains 15 residues. Here the CDR3 reads CASYIMGMIYNEQFF. CDR3 nucleotides: TGTGCCAGCTACATCATGGGGATGATCTACAATGAGCAGTTCTTC.

This chain connects TRBV14 to TRBJ2-5; 10 positions match TRBD1. The CDR3 extends over 16 amino acids. Germline V gene data show CDR1 as SGHDN and CDR2 as FVKESK. With 3 bases clipped from V and 5 bases from J, the junction kept 9 bases outside the gene matches. CDR3 DNA: TGTGCCAGCAGCCAGGGCGACAGGGGGCAACGGGAGACCCAGTACTTC. The encoded protein is CASSQGDRGQRETQYF.

V and J are TRBV7-2 and TRBJ2-1, with 7 bases that match TRBD1. This CDR3 spans 15 amino acids. Per the germline V gene, CDR1 is SGHTA and CDR2 is FQGNSA. The J segment lost 5 bases and the V segment lost 0 bases, leaving 4 bases of the junction unmatched. This CDR3 is CASSLAQTGDNEQFF. Here the CDR3 DNA reads TGTGCCAGCAGCTTAGCACAAACAGGGGACAATGAGCAGTTCTTC.